Listed here are 23 T cell receptor beta chains from one sample, sequenced in a study of shared clonotypes between healthy human individuals. Some clones are missing from TCRdb's copy, which holds only in-frame ones; the method was immunoSEQ multiplex PCR. Among around 1 million clones listed, about three quarters were seen once. Source material: memory CD4+ T cells sorted from blood. Subset here: CD45RA-negative fraction. The source of these receptors is a man aged 18 to 35 in good health.

The rearrangement uses TRBV5-4 and TRBJ1-1, with D tentatively TRBD1 (6 bases). Germline V gene lookup returns CDR1 SGHNT and CDR2 YYREEE (reference sequence). Trimming cost V 3 bases and J 1 base, with 19 bases left between them. This CDR3 has 17 amino acids. The CDR3 sequence is CASSSFAGASSNTEAFF. The CDR3 DNA is TGTGCCAGCAGCTCGTTCGCAGGGGCAAGTTCGAACACTGAAGCTTTCTTT.

This rearrangement joins TRBV30 to TRBJ2-2, with a possible D match to TRBD2 (6 bases). V lost 3 bases and J 6 bases, leaving 11 bases between the germline ends. The CDR3 covers 13 residues. Germline V CDR1 and CDR2: GTSNPN, SVGIG (reference sequence). The CDR3 DNA reads as TGTGCCTGGAGCGCTGGGACTCCCGGGGAGCTGTTTTTT. Its protein is CAWSAGTPGELFF.

Worth noting for this clone: This sequence may be a read error, since a much larger clone differs from it by one base. The sample carries other DNA sequences with the same CDR3. The rearrangement joins TRBV7-2 to TRBJ2-4, with D tentatively TRBD2 (6 bases). The V and J ends lost 1 base and 4 bases respectively, with 8 bases between them. CDR1 is SGHTA, CDR2 FQGNSA, per germline. The CDR3 has 14 residues. CDR3 in amino acids: CASSLGGGKNIQYF. In DNA, the CDR3 is TGTGCCAGCAGCTTAGGTGGGGGGAAAAACATTCAGTACTTC.

V usage is TRBV7-8 and J usage is TRBJ2-7, with TRBD2 matching over 10 bases. The CDR3 consists of 15 residues. V lost 3 bases and J lost 4; bases outside the gene matches: 6. Germline CDR1 is SGHVS and CDR2 is FQNEAQ. CDR3 sequence (DNA): TGTGCCAGCAGCTTGCGAGCTAGCGGGGGTTACGAGCAGTACTTC. Amino acids: CASSLRASGGYEQYF.

As regards this clone: The sample holds other DNA sequences that translate to the same CDR3. The chain carries TRBV18 and TRBJ2-7; no firm D call. The V end was cut by 3 bases, the J end by 3 bases, with 6 bases between. CDR1 KGHSH and CDR2 LQKENI come from the germline V gene. The CDR3 covers 12 residues. The CDR3 sequence is CASSPSNYEQYF. Here the CDR3 DNA reads TGTGCCAGCTCACCTAGTAACTACGAGCAGTACTTC.

The chain is built from TRBV5-1 and TRBJ2-1, with 8 bases matching TRBD2. This CDR3 is built from 15 residues. Germline V gene lookup returns CDR1 SGHRS and CDR2 YFSETQ. Germline trimming cut 4 bases from V and 0 bases from J; bases unmatched to any gene: 3. CDR3 nucleotides: TGCGCCAGCAGCGAACTAGCGGACTCCTACAATGAGCAGTTCTTC. Its protein product is CASSELADSYNEQFF.

Comments on this clone: This same CDR3 is encoded by further DNA sequences in the sample. The chain uses TRBV11-3 and TRBJ2-5, with D unresolved. Trimming removed 1 base at V and 5 bases at J, with 8 bases between. Germline V gene sequence: CDR1 SGHNT, CDR2 YENEEA. The CDR3 has 13 residues. The CDR3 nucleotides read TGTGCCAGCAGCTTAGGCGGCAGGGAGACCCAGTACTTC. This codes for CASSLGGRETQYF. Full variable domain (remainder filled in from reference TRBV11-3 and TRBJ2-5): EAGVVQSPRYKIIEKKQPVAFWCNPISGHNTLYWYLQNLGQGPELLIRYENEEAVDDSQLPKDRFSAERLKGVDSTLKIQPAELGDSAVYLCASSLGGRETQYFGPGTRLLVL.

This clone was recorded once. The rearrangement joins TRBV4-1 to TRBJ2-7; D is uncertain. Trimming stripped 3 bases from V and 0 bases from J, with 12 bases between. Germline loops: CDR1 MGHRA, CDR2 YSYEKL. CDR3 length: 15 amino acids. The CDR3 loop is CASSQVRSSSYEQYF. Here the CDR3 DNA reads TGCGCCAGCAGCCAGGTCAGGAGCAGCTCCTACGAGCAGTACTTC.

This clone appeared a few times. This chain uses TRBV4-3 with TRBJ2-1; possibly TRBD2 for D (6 bases). The CDR3 loop spans 15 amino acids. Trimming shortened V by 4 bases and J by 0 bases, and 10 bases separated the two germline ends. Germline values: CDR1 LGHNA, CDR2 YSLEER. The chain's CDR3 is CASSPTTSSYNEQFF. CDR3 in DNA: TGCGCCAGCAGCCCTACGACTAGCTCCTACAATGAGCAGTTCTTC.

The chain couples TRBV5-1 to TRBJ1-6; 11 bases are shared with TRBD1. Trimming at V came to 4 bases and at J to 3 bases, leaving 3 bases not matched to a gene. Germline loops: CDR1 SGHRS, CDR2 YFSETQ. CDR3 size: 16 residues. CDR3 residues: CASSIGTGGYNSPLHF. Here the CDR3 DNA reads TGCGCCAGCAGCATAGGGACAGGGGGCTATAATTCACCCCTCCACTTT.

V and J are TRBV5-5 and TRBJ2-7; the D gene is possibly TRBD1 (6 bases). From germline, CDR1 is SGHKS and CDR2 YYEKEE (reference sequence). Trimming stripped 0 bases from V and 0 bases from J, with 13 bases between. This CDR3 contains 16 residues. In DNA, the CDR3 is TGTGCCAGCAGCTTGGGGGCAGGGGCAACCTCCTACGAGCAGTACTTC. Its protein is CASSLGAGATSYEQYF.

The chain recombines TRBV6-1 with TRBJ1-1; D gene uncertain. Germline V gives CDR1 MNHNS, CDR2 SASEGT. The CDR3 consists of 15 residues. V was shortened by 0 bases and J by 1 base, with 9 bases between the two germline ends. The CDR3 DNA reads as TGTGCCAGCAGTGAAGCGACTTTTGGGAACACTGAAGCTTTCTTT. The encoded protein is CASSEATFGNTEAFF.

This clone was picked up one time. The gene calls are TRBV4-3 and TRBJ1-6; 7 nucleotides match TRBD1. CDR3 length equals 17 residues. The V gene end was trimmed by 1 base and the J gene end by 6 bases; junction bases not matched to a gene: 9. Germline V gene lookup returns CDR1 LGHNA and CDR2 YSLEER. The chain's CDR3 is CASSQGTGTAPNSPLHF. The CDR3, as DNA: TGCGCCAGCAGCCAAGGCACCGGGACAGCCCCTAATTCACCCCTCCACTTT.

V and J are TRBV7-3 and TRBJ2-3; maybe TRBD2 (7 bases). CDR1 SGHTA and CDR2 FQGTGA come from the germline V gene. Trimming removed 4 bases from V and 1 base from J, with 12 bases in between. CDR3 length: 15 amino acids. Here the CDR3 DNA reads TGTGCCAGCAGCTGGGGGGGCTCCCGCACAGATACGCAGTATTTT. This encodes CASSWGGSRTDTQYF. The full variable domain, with the rest looked up from reference TRBV7-3 and TRBJ2-3, is GAGVSQTPSNKVTEKGKYVELRCDPISGHTALYWYRQSLGQGPEFLIYFQGTGAADDSGLPNDRFFAVRPEGSVSTLKIQRTERGDSAVYLCASSWGGSRTDTQYFGPGTRLTVL.

Comment on this clone: Other DNA sequences in this specimen translate into the identical CDR3. The gene calls are TRBV11-2 and TRBJ2-7; 7 bases fit TRBD2. J lost 3 bases, V lost 5 bases, and 10 bases had no gene match. The CDR3 has 15 amino acids. Germline lookup yields CDR1 SGHAT and CDR2 FQNNGV. CDR3: CASSLGEGSGYEQYF. CDR3 DNA: TGTGCCAGCAGCCTGGGGGAGGGGTCAGGCTACGAGCAGTACTTC.

V is TRBV10-3 and J is TRBJ2-1; D gene ambiguous. With 4 bases removed from V and 10 bases from J, the gap between germline ends came to 11 bases. The germline gives CDR1 ENHRY, CDR2 SYGVKD. CDR3 length equals 12 residues. CDR3 loop: CAISVEVREQFF. The CDR3 bases are TGTGCCATCAGTGTCGAGGTCAGGGAGCAGTTCTTC.

The chain combines TRBV5-5 with TRBJ2-7; maybe TRBD2 (5 bases). This CDR3 contains 14 residues. The V gene lost 5 bases and the J gene lost 2 bases, with 14 bases spanning the gap. Germline V gene data show CDR1 as SGHKS and CDR2 as YYEKEE (reference sequence). CDR3 in amino acids: CASSIRGPTYEQYF. The CDR3 nucleotides read TGTGCCAGCAGTATAAGAGGGCCCACCTACGAGCAGTACTTC.

V gene TRBV30 combines with J gene TRBJ2-7; TRBD1 aligns across 9 bases. The CDR3 spans 13 residues. From germline, CDR1 is GTSNPN and CDR2 SVGIG (reference sequence). J gave up 4 bases and V 4 bases, and 5 bases lay outside the gene matches. DNA of the CDR3: TGTGCCTGGACCCGGACAGGGGTGTACGAGCAGTACTTC. Translated: CAWTRTGVYEQYF.

The V gene is TRBV4-1, the J gene TRBJ1-6, with D possibly matching TRBD1 (5 bases). V dropped 2 bases and J dropped 7 bases, with 12 bases sitting between them. The CDR3 extends over 15 amino acids. Germline CDR1 is MGHRA and CDR2 is YSYEKL. The DNA for the CDR3 is TGCGCCAGCAGCCAAAAGGGCGCAGGGAATTCACCCCTCCACTTT. This codes for CASSQKGAGNSPLHF.

This clone appeared once. The CDR3 bases are TGTGCCAGCAGCTTTAGAGGGTTCGGCACCGGGGAGCTGTTTTTT. Its protein is CASSFRGFGTGELFF. V usage is TRBV11-3 and J usage is TRBJ2-2; a weak D match, TRBD2 (5 bases). This CDR3 spans 15 amino acids. The germline V gene encodes CDR1 SGHNT and CDR2 YENEEA. Deletions cut 3 bases from V and 4 bases from J, with 12 bases between.

This sequence joins TRBV6-5 and TRBJ1-6; no clear D gene. V lost 2 bases to trimming and J lost 6 bases, with 8 bases between them. This CDR3 has 14 residues. Germline V gene lookup returns CDR1 MNHEY and CDR2 SVGAGI. CDR3 sequence (DNA): TGTGCCAGCAGTTACCACAGACTTAATTCACCCCTCCACTTT. Translating gives CASSYHRLNSPLHF.

The sample holds many counts of this clone. V and J are TRBV11-3 and TRBJ2-1, with 11 bases fitting TRBD1. The germline V gene has CDR1 SGHNT and CDR2 YENEEA. This CDR3 has 17 amino acids. The J segment lost 7 bases and the V segment lost 3 bases, leaving 11 bases of the junction unmatched. The CDR3 reads CASSLTSGTGGRNEQFF. The CDR3 DNA is TGTGCCAGCAGCTTGACCTCCGGGACAGGGGGGCGTAATGAGCAGTTCTTC. Using reference TRBV11-3 and TRBJ2-1 for the parts outside the CDR3, the full variable domain is EAGVVQSPRYKIIEKKQPVAFWCNPISGHNTLYWYLQNLGQGPELLIRYENEEAVDDSQLPKDRFSAERLKGVDSTLKIQPAELGDSAVYLCASSLTSGTGGRNEQFFGPGTRLTVL.

The chain uses TRBV7-9 and TRBJ2-5, with a tentative D call TRBD1 (5 bases). V was cut by 8 bases and J by 3 bases, with 10 bases left in between. This CDR3 spans 12 amino acids. Germline V gives CDR1 SEHNR, CDR2 FQNEAQ (reference sequence). In nucleotides, the CDR3 is TGTGCCAGCGGCGACAGAAAAGAGACCCAGTACTTC. It yields the protein CASGDRKETQYF.